The clone carrying this T cell receptor (beta chain) was recorded a few times. Its antigen is still unknown. Germline CDR1 and CDR2: SGHVT and SQSDAQ. Trimming at V came to 1 base and at J to 8 bases, leaving 6 bases not matched to a gene. The CDR3 totals 15 residues. These data belong to a study of cytomegalovirus exposure and HLA in healthy donors. Overall study context: Earlier findings included some 100 million unique TCR beta sequences obtained from about 179 million T cells. Study observations and caveats: The authors considered a cluster of highly shared sequence variants likely to be a sequencing artifact.

A multiplex PCR was run with 60 Vbeta primers and 13 Jbeta primers. Using immunoSEQ multiplex PCR, the repertoire was profiled, and TCRdb retains in-frame clones only, with some absent. The table records 95,000 to 150,000 clones, over 15% of them present only once. This clonotype was sampled from a woman in her late teens or twenties in good health and CMV-seronegative. Source material: PBMCs. V is TRBV7-4 and J is TRBJ1-4; 8 bases are a match to TRBD1. CDR3 DNA: TGTGCCAGCAGCTTAGAAGGGACAGGTGGGGAAAAACTGTTTTTT. Protein product: CASSLEGTGGEKLFF.